Each of the 23 T cell receptor beta chains below was sequenced from the same sample in a study of blood T cell repertoires in COVID-19. Profiled with immunoSEQ multiplex PCR; TCRdb holds only in-frame clones, not every one. Altogether approximately 280,000 clones are present, around 89% being singletons, with the ten largest covering approximately 4.6%. The sample consisted of peripheral blood. The receptors here all came from a man aged 35-49 years with acute or convalescent COVID-19.

The CDR3 bases are TGTGCCAGCAGCGTAGTACGGGGTCCCTATGGCTACACCTTC. It codes for CASSVVRGPYGYTF. This chain links TRBV9 with TRBJ1-2; D remains unclear. Trimming left V 0 bases short and J 4 bases short, with 10 bases between. This CDR3 region has 14 residues. Germline-derived CDR1 and CDR2 are SGDLS and YYNGEE.

This clone was observed a handful of times. The chain is built from TRBV2 and TRBJ1-5; no clear D gene. Germline CDR1 SNHLY, CDR2 FYNNEI. The CDR3 is made up of 14 amino acids. V was cut by 10 bases and J by 3 bases, with 16 bases left in between. The CDR3 sequence is CAISARSNNQPQHF. CDR3 coding DNA: TGTGCCATCTCAGCACGGAGTAACAATCAGCCCCAGCATTTT.

This clone was observed a few times. The chain links TRBV11-3 to TRBJ2-7; TRBD2 is a possible D gene (5 bases). The V and J ends lost 1 base and 4 bases respectively, with 11 bases between them. There are 14 residues in the CDR3. CDR1 SGHNT and CDR2 YENEEA come from the germline V gene. The CDR3 DNA sequence: TGTGCCAGCAGCTTAGCCGGGGAGAATTACGAGCAGTACTTC. Its translation: CASSLAGENYEQYF.

This sequence joins TRBV6-5 and TRBJ2-2; the D is unclear. From germline, CDR1 is MNHEY and CDR2 SVGAGI. The CDR3 loop spans 14 amino acids. The V gene lost 1 base and the J gene lost 1 base, with 4 bases spanning the gap. The CDR3 here is CASSYFKNTGELFF. The CDR3, as DNA: TGTGCCAGCAGTTACTTCAAGAACACCGGGGAGCTGTTTTTT.

This chain connects TRBV19 to TRBJ1-1; 7 bases are shared with TRBD1. Per the germline V gene, CDR1 is LNHDA and CDR2 is SQIVND (reference sequence). Trimming took 6 bases from V and 7 from J; bases not matched to a gene: 8. There are 13 residues in the CDR3. In DNA form, the CDR3 reads TGTGCCAGTAGGCTGACAGGGCCAGGTGAAGCTTTCTTT. It is translated as CASRLTGPGEAFF.

V usage is TRBV5-1 and J usage is TRBJ1-2, with a tentative D call TRBD1 (5 bases). This CDR3 has 13 residues. The V and J ends lost 4 bases and 4 bases respectively, with 11 bases between them. CDR1 and CDR2 from the germline V gene are SGHRS and YFSETQ. CDR3: CASSPGDGYGYTF. The DNA for the CDR3 is TGCGCCAGCAGCCCGGGGGATGGCTATGGCTACACCTTC.

V gene TRBV5-1 combines with J gene TRBJ2-7; 10 nucleotides agree with TRBD1. The germline V gene has CDR1 SGHRS and CDR2 YFSETQ. CDR3 size: 15 residues. With 3 bases clipped from V and 4 bases from J, the junction kept 7 bases outside the gene matches. CDR3 amino acids: CASSSGTGAGYEQYF. Here the CDR3 DNA reads TGCGCCAGCAGCTCCGGGACAGGGGCCGGTTACGAGCAGTACTTC. The variable domain in full, with the rest retrieved from reference TRBV5-1 and TRBJ2-7, is KAGVTQTPRYLIKTRGQQVTLSCSPISGHRSVSWYQQTPGQGLQFLFEYFSETQRNKGNFPGRFSGRQFSNSRSEMNVSTLELGDSALYLCASSSGTGAGYEQYFGPGTRLTVT.

The chain is built from TRBV19 and TRBJ1-2, with a tentative D call TRBD1 (5 bases). There are 14 residues in the CDR3. Per the germline V gene, CDR1 is LNHDA and CDR2 is SQIVND (reference sequence). The ends were cut back, 3 bases at V and 6 bases at J, with 14 bases in the middle. CDR3 residues: CASSIPPGINGYTF. The CDR3 DNA follows: TGTGCCAGTAGTATTCCCCCAGGGATCAATGGCTACACCTTC.

The chain is built from TRBV5-1 and TRBJ1-1; 7 bases agree with TRBD1. Germline lookup yields CDR1 SGHRS and CDR2 YFSETQ. The CDR3 is 17 residues long. After removal of 4 bases from V and 3 bases from J, the junction contained 15 bases not matched to a gene. CDR3 protein: CASSVTGDWVMDTEAFF. The DNA for the CDR3 is TGCGCCAGCAGCGTTACAGGGGATTGGGTAATGGACACTGAAGCTTTCTTT.

Details on this clone: Other DNA sequences in the sample encode the same CDR3. This chain links TRBV6-5 with TRBJ1-6, with 7 nucleotides matching TRBD1. V lost 5 bases, J lost 0 bases, and 1 base stayed unmatched. CDR3 length: 15 amino acids. Per germline, CDR1 MNHEY and CDR2 SVGAGI. CDR3 DNA sequence: TGTGCCAGCAGTCGGGACAGCTCCTATAATTCACCCCTCCACTTT. Translated, it gives CASSRDSSYNSPLHF.

V and J are TRBV4-1 and TRBJ1-2; no clear D. Germline CDR1 reads MGHRA; CDR2 reads YSYEKL. V was shortened by 3 bases and J by 8 bases, with 19 bases between the two germline ends. The CDR3 contains 15 residues. CDR3 nucleotide sequence: TGCGCCAGCAGCCAGTCCCGGGATATGATGGAAGGCTACACCTTC. It codes for CASSQSRDMMEGYTF.

The chain carries TRBV20-1 and TRBJ2-2; D may be TRBD1 (5 bases). V lost 3 bases and J lost 4, with 12 bases in between. CDR1 is DFQATT, CDR2 SNEGSKA, per germline (reference sequence). The CDR3 extends over 14 amino acids. CDR3 nucleotides: TGCAGTGCTAGTCCCAGGGTGGTCACCGGGGAGCTGTTTTTT. Its translation is CSASPRVVTGELFF.

The genes are TRBV9 and TRBJ2-1, with TRBD1 matching over 8 bases. Looked up from germline, CDR1 is SGDLS and CDR2 is YYNGEE. The CDR3 spans 16 residues. Trimming cost V 3 bases and J 7 bases; bases outside gene matches: 12. CDR3 in amino acids: CASSAVQGVEVNEQFF. CDR3 DNA: TGTGCCAGCAGCGCGGTACAGGGGGTTGAGGTAAATGAGCAGTTCTTC.

The CDR3 nucleotides are TGCGCCAGCAGCCAAGGGGGGGGCTACGAGCAGTACTTC. Its translation: CASSQGGGYEQYF. V usage is TRBV4-1 and J usage is TRBJ2-7, with 7 positions matching TRBD2. Losses at the gene ends were 1 base for V and 3 bases for J; bases not matched to a gene: 0. Germline-derived CDR1 and CDR2 are MGHRA and YSYEKL. This CDR3 is built from 13 residues.

This clone occurred once. The V gene is TRBV7-9, the J gene TRBJ2-3, with a weak D call TRBD2 (7 bases). Germline V gene sequence: CDR1 SEHNR, CDR2 FQNEAQ (reference sequence). Trimming left V 3 bases short and J 1 base short, with 11 bases between. The CDR3 loop spans 15 amino acids. The CDR3 sequence is CASSFAGAGTDTQYF. CDR3 sequence (DNA): TGTGCCAGCAGCTTTGCGGGGGCAGGCACAGATACGCAGTATTTT.

This rearrangement joins TRBV3-1 (or the pseudogene TRBV3-2) to TRBJ1-1; D call uncertain. Germline CDR1 and CDR2: LGHDT and YNNKEL (reference sequence). This CDR3 is built from 13 residues. Deletions cut 4 bases from V and 4 bases from J, with 10 bases between. CDR3 nucleotides: TGTGCCAGCAGCCTCGGATGGGCCACTGAAGCTTTCTTT. Translation: CASSLGWATEAFF.

V is TRBV2 and J is TRBJ2-5; D is perhaps TRBD1 (5 bases). The length of the CDR3 is 14 residues. The germline CDR1 and CDR2 sequences are SNHLY and FYNNEI. The V and J ends lost 4 bases and 6 bases respectively, with 15 bases between them. CDR3 DNA: TGTGCCAGCAGTGCCCGGCAGGGTCAACAGACCCAGTACTTC. Translation gives CASSARQGQQTQYF.

Regarding this clone: Relative to the germline gene, one junction end is altered; a read error may explain this. This CDR3 reads CASSLPPTGSVF. The CDR3 bases are TGTGCCAGCAGCTTACCTCCCACAGGAAGCGTCTTC. The rearrangement uses TRBV13 and TRBJ2-1, with D possibly TRBD1 on 5 matching bases. Germline-derived CDR1 and CDR2 are PRHDT and FYEKMQ (reference sequence). This CDR3 has 12 amino acids.

This chain connects TRBV5-1 to TRBJ2-1; 7 bases fit TRBD1. The junction had 8 bases not matched to a gene; V was cut back by 4 bases and J by 4 bases. Germline V gene data show CDR1 as SGHRS and CDR2 as YFSETQ. The CDR3 has 15 amino acids. The CDR3 region has the DNA TGCGCCAGCAGCCCCCGGGACAGAAAATACAATGAGCAGTTCTTC. Its protein product is CASSPRDRKYNEQFF.

This clone was detected only once. The rearrangement links TRBV7-2 to TRBJ2-7, with 9 positions matching TRBD1. There are 15 residues in the CDR3. After removal of 5 bases from V and 3 bases from J, the junction contained 8 bases not matched to a gene. Germline V gene data show CDR1 as SGHTA and CDR2 as FQGNSA. The chain's CDR3 is CASSLGTGTNYEQYF. CDR3 sequence (DNA): TGTGCCAGCAGCCTCGGGACAGGGACAAACTACGAGCAGTACTTC.

This sequence joins TRBV19 and TRBJ1-3, with 7 nucleotides matching TRBD1. This CDR3 is built from 15 residues. From germline, CDR1 is LNHDA and CDR2 SQIVND (reference sequence). V gave up 6 bases and J gave up 4 bases; unmatched junction bases: 9. The CDR3 sequence is CASRYRGRGGNTIYF. CDR3 sequence (DNA): TGTGCCAGTAGGTACAGGGGCAGAGGCGGAAACACCATATATTTT. The full variable domain, completed using reference TRBV19 and TRBJ1-3, is DGGITQSPKYLFRKEGQNVTLSCEQNLNHDAMYWYRQDPGQGLRLIYYSQIVNDFQKGDIAEGYSVSREKKESFPLTVTSAQKNPTAFYLCASRYRGRGGNTIYFGEGSWLTVV.

The chain couples TRBV5-1 to TRBJ1-1, with D perhaps TRBD1 (5 bases). Trimming took off 5 bases at V and 6 bases at J, with 14 bases between the two ends. Germline assignment: CDR1 SGHRS and CDR2 YFSETQ. This CDR3 contains 13 residues. CDR3 sequence: CASRIGGAPEAFF. DNA for the CDR3: TGCGCCAGCAGAATTGGAGGGGCCCCTGAAGCTTTCTTT. Full variable domain (remainder filled in from reference TRBV5-1 and TRBJ1-1): KAGVTQTPRYLIKTRGQQVTLSCSPISGHRSVSWYQQTPGQGLQFLFEYFSETQRNKGNFPGRFSGRQFSNSRSEMNVSTLELGDSALYLCASRIGGAPEAFFGQGTRLTVV.

This chain links TRBV5-1 with TRBJ2-1, with 12 bases identical to TRBD2. The V segment lost 2 bases and the J segment 7 bases; nucleotides outside the gene matches: 4. Germline CDR1 is SGHRS and CDR2 is YFSETQ. The CDR3 has 15 residues. The CDR3 sequence: CASSFTSGGKNEQFF. The CDR3 DNA follows: TGCGCCAGCAGCTTTACTAGCGGGGGGAAGAATGAGCAGTTCTTC. The full variable domain, rest sourced from reference TRBV5-1 and TRBJ2-1, is KAGVTQTPRYLIKTRGQQVTLSCSPISGHRSVSWYQQTPGQGLQFLFEYFSETQRNKGNFPGRFSGRQFSNSRSEMNVSTLELGDSALYLCASSFTSGGKNEQFFGPGTRLTVL.